This T cell receptor (beta chain) was sequenced for a study of CXCR3-negative and CXCR3-positive naive CD8 T cells. Whole-study findings and limits: Hydrophobicity was higher for TRB CDR3s found in CXCR3-positive naive cells than in CXCR3-negative naive cells.

The authors made the TRB cDNA libraries by 5' RACE using UMI labels. TCRdb reprocessed the 5' RACE reads, keeping one entry per CDR3 protein, no DNA. With approximately 100,000 distinct CDR3 sequences in the sample, the ten largest clones hold around 1.7%. From germline, CDR1 is SGHTA and CDR2 FQGTGA. CDR3 length: 15 amino acids. Of note for this clonotype: Antigen specificity is unknown.

This TCR came from a human donor in good health. Some clones in this sample may be carry-over from other donors' samples. The sequencing sample was made of naive CXCR3- CD8+ T cells from blood. Subset defined: CD45RO-CCR7+CD27+CD95- naive CD8+ T cells lacking CXCR3 (TNR3-). This sequence joins TRBV7-3 and TRBJ2-1; TCRdb returns TRBD2, unconfirmable since there is no DNA. The CDR3 here is CASSYIAGVSDEQFF.